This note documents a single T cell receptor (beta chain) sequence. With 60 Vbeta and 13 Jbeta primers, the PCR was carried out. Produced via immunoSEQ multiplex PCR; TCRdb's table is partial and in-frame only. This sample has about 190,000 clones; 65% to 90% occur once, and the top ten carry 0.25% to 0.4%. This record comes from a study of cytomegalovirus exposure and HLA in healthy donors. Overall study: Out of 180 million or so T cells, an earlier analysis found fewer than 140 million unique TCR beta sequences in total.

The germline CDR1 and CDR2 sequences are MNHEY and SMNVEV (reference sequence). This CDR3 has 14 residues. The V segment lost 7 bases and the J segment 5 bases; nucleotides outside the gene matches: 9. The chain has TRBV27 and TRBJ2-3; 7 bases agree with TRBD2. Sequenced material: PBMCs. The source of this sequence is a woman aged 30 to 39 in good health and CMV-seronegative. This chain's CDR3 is CASTARGRGDTQYF. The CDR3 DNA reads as TGTGCCAGCACGGCGCGCGGGAGAGGAGATACGCAGTATTTT.